One and the same sample provided the 13 T cell receptor beta chains below, sequenced in a study of siplizumab effects on memory and regulatory T cells. Libraries were prepared by immunoSEQ multiplex PCR; TCRdb keeps only in-frame clonotypes and omits some of them. Counted here are roughly 100,000 clones, 80% to 95% occurring once; the ten biggest clones make up around 1.1%. Sample: CD4+ T cells sorted from blood. Every receptor here comes from a human donor in good health.

The chain carries TRBV27 and TRBJ1-1, with D possibly TRBD1 on 5 matching bases. Germline values: CDR1 MNHEY, CDR2 SMNVEV (reference sequence). The CDR3 loop spans 14 amino acids. Trimming pared 5 bases from V and 1 base from J, leaving 11 bases between. The CDR3 DNA is TGTGCCAGCAGTGCAACAGGTCGGAACACTGAAGCTTTCTTT. It is translated as CASSATGRNTEAFF.

The genes are TRBV25-1 and TRBJ1-2; TRBD1 might be the D (6 bases). This CDR3 has 15 residues. V was clipped by 1 base and J by 4 bases, with 13 bases between them. Germline V gives CDR1 MGHDK, CDR2 SYGVNS. CDR3 amino acids: CASSEWAGASYGYTF. Here the CDR3 DNA reads TGTGCCAGCAGTGAATGGGCAGGGGCCTCCTATGGCTACACCTTC.

V usage is TRBV7-9 and J usage is TRBJ2-1; 8 bases map to TRBD2. The CDR3 totals 15 residues. The germline V gene encodes CDR1 SEHNR and CDR2 FQNEAQ (reference sequence). The V gene end was trimmed by 3 bases and the J gene end by 4 bases; junction bases not matched to a gene: 5. This chain's CDR3 is CASSLRRGGYNEQFF. Here the CDR3 DNA reads TGTGCCAGCAGCTTGAGGCGCGGGGGGTACAATGAGCAGTTCTTC.

The V call is TRBV7-9, the J call TRBJ2-3; maybe TRBD2 (5 bases). This CDR3 is built from 11 residues. V dropped 8 bases and J dropped 7 bases, with 10 bases sitting between them. Germline lookup yields CDR1 SEHNR and CDR2 FQNEAQ (reference sequence). CDR3 sequence reads: CASRRGNTQYF. In DNA, the CDR3 is TGTGCCAGCCGCCGGGGAAATACGCAGTATTTT. Full variable domain (outside the CDR3, taken from reference TRBV7-9 and TRBJ2-3): DTGVSQNPRHKITKRGQNVTFRCDPISEHNRLYWYRQTLGQGPEFLTYFQNEAQLEKSRLLSDRFSAERPKGSFSTLEIQRTEQGDSAMYLCASRRGNTQYFGPGTRLTVL.

This clone has only one observation. In DNA, the CDR3 is TGTGCCAGTAGTTCTCAGGGTTCCTCCTACGAGCAGTACTTC. This gives the protein CASSSQGSSYEQYF. The V and J genes are TRBV19 and TRBJ2-7; a weak D match, TRBD1 (5 bases). The germline V gene encodes CDR1 LNHDA and CDR2 SQIVND (reference sequence). With 5 bases removed from V and 0 bases from J, the gap between germline ends came to 11 bases. The CDR3 length is 14 residues.

The rearrangement joins TRBV18 to TRBJ1-1; D possibly corresponds to TRBD1 (5 bases). V shed 2 bases and J shed 3 bases, with 13 bases lying between them. This CDR3 contains 15 residues. Germline values: CDR1 KGHSH, CDR2 LQKENI. CDR3 amino acids: CASSPSRELDTEAFF. The CDR3 DNA reads as TGTGCCAGCTCACCATCCAGGGAACTCGACACTGAAGCTTTCTTT.

The genes are TRBV12-5 and TRBJ1-2; 10 positions agree with TRBD1. This CDR3 region has 15 residues. J gave up 8 bases and V 0 bases, and 6 bases lay outside the gene matches. Germline loops: CDR1 LGHNT, CDR2 FRNRAP. The CDR3 region has the DNA TGTGCTAGTGGTTTGGTAAGAGGGACAGGGGCAGGCTACACCTTC. Translating gives CASGLVRGTGAGYTF. Full variable domain (remainder filled in from reference TRBV12-5 and TRBJ1-2): DARVTQTPRHKVTEMGQEVTMRCQPILGHNTVFWYRQTMMQGLELLAYFRNRAPLDDSGMPKDRFSAEMPDATLATLKIQPSEPRDSAVYFCASGLVRGTGAGYTFGSGTRLTVV.

The genes are TRBV28 and TRBJ2-7; D unclear. This CDR3 is built from 9 residues. Germline CDR1 MDHEN, CDR2 SYDVKM. The V end was cut by 8 bases, the J end by 6 bases, with 5 bases between. CDR3 nucleotide sequence: TGTGCCAGCGGCCCCGAGCAGTACTTC. This codes for CASGPEQYF.

This clone was picked up one time. The CDR3: CASSERGGETQYF. Written as DNA, the CDR3 is TGCGCCAGCAGTGAGAGAGGAGGGGAGACCCAGTACTTC. The rearrangement links TRBV10-2 to TRBJ2-5, with a possible D match to TRBD2 (6 bases). Trimming shortened V by 2 bases and J by 5 bases, and 9 bases separated the two germline ends. Germline CDR1 WSHSY, CDR2 SAAADI. This CDR3 is 13 amino acids long.

This clone was seen a single time. The chain couples TRBV7-9 to TRBJ1-2, with 7 bases aligning to TRBD1. Germline CDR1 reads SEHNR; CDR2 reads FQNEAQ (reference sequence). The CDR3 runs to 18 residues. The V and J ends lost 5 bases and 4 bases, in that order; junction bases with no gene match: 19. The CDR3 nucleotides read TGTGCCAGCAGCATCAGAGGCATAAGACAGGGCCAGTCCTATGGCTACACCTTC. This codes for CASSIRGIRQGQSYGYTF.

This clone has a handful of counts. CDR3 DNA: TGTGCCAGCAGCCTTTACATACGGGCGGGCTACACCTTC. This gives the protein CASSLYIRAGYTF. The chain joins TRBV7-9 to TRBJ1-2; D is unclear. CDR3 length: 13 residues. The V gene's germline CDR1 is SEHNR and CDR2 FQNEAQ (reference sequence). The germline V and J ends were trimmed by 5 bases and 8 bases, with 15 bases remaining between them.

The chain recombines TRBV30 with TRBJ1-2; weak D call: TRBD1 (6 bases). Trimming removed 2 bases at V and 7 bases at J, with 17 bases between. CDR3 length equals 14 residues. Germline-derived CDR1 and CDR2 are GTSNPN and SVGIG (reference sequence). The CDR3 DNA sequence: TGTGCCTGGAGTCCGGGGGCAGCCCAAAGTGGCTACACCTTC. It yields the protein CAWSPGAAQSGYTF.

Note on this clone: The junction differs from germline at one of its ends, possibly a read error. The CDR3 DNA is TGTGCCAGCAGTTATTTTTACGGGATCTCGGCGGGAGTGCACTTC. It encodes CASSYFYGISAGVHF. This chain uses TRBV6-9 with TRBJ2-7; 7 bases map to TRBD2. There are 15 residues in the CDR3. The germline V gene encodes CDR1 MNHGY and CDR2 SVAAGI.